What follows are 30 T cell receptor beta chains derived from one specimen sequenced in a study of cytomegalovirus exposure and HLA in healthy donors (dated by TCRdb to 2016 to 2017). Receptors were amplified or captured by the immunoSEQ multiplex PCR assay. For the multiplex PCR, a mixture combining 60 forward primers for TCR Vbeta segments and 13 reverse primers for TCR Jbeta segments was used. The table comes from immuneACCESS by way of TCRdb, which keeps in-frame sequences with V and J called. Part of the clones is missing from these tables; in studies checked, under half for an unresolved V gene and the rest for unknown reasons. This sample has 95,000 to 150,000 clones in its table, and 75% to 90% of those were observed once. Approximately 8.8% of the sample comes from the top ten. The sequencing sample was made of PBMCs. The receptors originated from a female donor in good health and CMV-seropositive.

The chain carries TRBV20-1 and TRBJ1-2; D not certain. The V end lost 6 bases, the J end lost 4 bases, and 9 bases lay between the germline ends. Germline V gene sequence: CDR1 DFQATT, CDR2 SNEGSKA (reference sequence). This CDR3 is 11 amino acids long. CDR3 sequence: CSAPGTYGYTF. CDR3 sequence (DNA): TGCAGTGCCCCAGGCACCTATGGCTACACCTTC.

This chain joins TRBV11-1 and TRBJ2-1; 7 bases match TRBD1. Germline CDR1 is SGHAT and CDR2 is FQDESV (reference sequence). V lost 2 bases, J lost 15 bases, and 4 bases stayed unmatched. There are 11 residues in the CDR3. The DNA of the CDR3 is TGTGCCAGCAGCTTATTAGACAGGGCGTTCTTC. It codes for CASSLLDRAFF.

The chain recombines TRBV6-5 with TRBJ1-2; 8 bases match TRBD1. This CDR3 is built from 14 residues. Per germline, CDR1 MNHEY and CDR2 SVGAGI. The V gene end was trimmed by 6 bases and the J gene end by 9 bases; junction bases not matched to a gene: 12. CDR3 amino acids: CASSLRTGWTSYTF. The CDR3 DNA is TGTGCCAGCAGCCTTCGGACAGGGTGGACGAGCTACACCTTC.

V gene TRBV5-4 combines with J gene TRBJ1-2; TRBD1 agrees at 7 bases. V lost 6 bases to trimming and J lost 5 bases; unmatched junction nucleotides: 7. This CDR3 is built from 13 residues. Germline CDR1 SGHNT, CDR2 YYREEE (reference sequence). The CDR3 reads CASTTGTDYGYTF. Here the CDR3 DNA reads TGTGCCAGCACCACCGGGACAGATTATGGCTACACCTTC.

This chain connects TRBV4-3 to TRBJ2-1; 10 bases line up with TRBD2. The V gene end was trimmed by 2 bases and the J gene end by 9 bases; junction bases not matched to a gene: 7. Germline V gene data show CDR1 as LGHNA and CDR2 as YSLEER. There are 15 residues in the CDR3. CDR3 in DNA: TGCGCCAGCAGCCAAAAAGGGACTAGCGTTGGTGAGCAGTTCTTC. Translating it yields CASSQKGTSVGEQFF.

CDR3 region: CASTRGTADLNEKLFF. Written as DNA, the CDR3 is TGTGCCAGTACAAGGGGGACAGCCGATTTAAATGAAAAACTGTTTTTT. The chain is built from TRBV19 and TRBJ1-4, with TRBD1 matching over 7 bases. Trimming removed 7 bases from V and 5 bases from J; junction bases left unmatched: 13. The CDR3 sequence is 16 residues long. Germline CDR1 LNHDA, CDR2 SQIVND (reference sequence).

This clone appeared a few times. DNA for the CDR3: TGCGCCAGCCTCCCGGAGCCCACGAGGTACCAAGAGACCCAGTACTTC. It codes for CASLPEPTRYQETQYF. The V gene is TRBV4-1, the J gene TRBJ2-5; D not resolved. V was pared by 8 bases and J by 0 bases, with 19 bases between. This CDR3 is built from 16 residues. Germline loops: CDR1 MGHRA, CDR2 YSYEKL.

V gene TRBV5-6 combines with J gene TRBJ2-5; D possibly corresponds to TRBD1 (5 bases). This CDR3 region has 15 residues. The ends were cut back, 6 bases at V and 1 base at J, with 16 bases in the middle. The V gene's germline CDR1 is SGHDT and CDR2 YYEEEE. The CDR3 loop reads CASTSTAPFQETQYF. In nucleotides, the CDR3 is TGTGCCAGCACCTCGACAGCACCGTTCCAAGAGACCCAGTACTTC.

The count of this clone is one. The V and J genes are TRBV13 and TRBJ2-1; no firm D call. The CDR3 has 12 amino acids. V shed 5 bases and J shed 8 bases, with 10 bases lying between them. CDR1 and CDR2 (germline): PRHDT, FYEKMQ (reference sequence). In DNA, the CDR3 is TGTGCCAGCAGCCCCCCGGCGGATGAGCAGTTCTTC. Encoded protein: CASSPPADEQFF. Full variable domain (missing parts from reference TRBV13 and TRBJ2-1): AAGVIQSPRHLIKEKRETATLKCYPIPRHDTVYWYQQGPGQDPQFLISFYEKMQSDKGSIPDRFSAQQFSDYHSELNMSSLELGDSALYFCASSPPADEQFFGPGTRLTVL.

The rearrangement links TRBV5-4 to TRBJ1-1; D might be TRBD1 (6 bases). Germline assignment: CDR1 SGHNT and CDR2 YYREEE (reference sequence). V shed 4 bases and J shed 5 bases, with 15 bases lying between them. The CDR3 sequence is 14 residues long. In nucleotides, the CDR3 is TGTGCCAGCAGCCCCCAGGGGAAGGTAACTGAAGCTTTCTTT. It is translated as CASSPQGKVTEAFF.

The chain uses TRBV27 and TRBJ2-4, with TRBD2 identical over 9 bases. This CDR3 is built from 18 residues. With 2 bases clipped from V and 0 bases from J, the junction kept 8 bases outside the gene matches. CDR1 and CDR2 (germline): MNHEY, SMNVEV (reference sequence). The CDR3 reads CASSLRAGGLIAKNIQYF. CDR3 DNA sequence: TGTGCCAGCAGTTTACGAGCGGGGGGACTAATAGCCAAAAACATTCAGTACTTC.

The V call is TRBV19, the J call TRBJ1-1; D gene unclear. The V gene's germline CDR1 is LNHDA and CDR2 SQIVND (reference sequence). This CDR3 comprises 10 residues. The CDR3 sequence: CGSGNTEAFF. The CDR3 bases are TGTGGTTCGGGGAACACTGAAGCTTTCTTT. The full variable domain, completed using reference TRBV19 and TRBJ1-1, is DGGITQSPKYLFRKEGQNVTLSCEQNLNHDAMYWYRQDPGQGLRLIYYSQIVNDFQKGDIAEGYSVSREKKESFPLTVTSAQKNPTAFYLCGSGNTEAFFGQGTRLTVV.

This clone appeared once. The chain links TRBV18 to TRBJ2-2; tentatively, D is TRBD1 (6 bases). The CDR3 has 15 amino acids. V shed 3 bases and J shed 4 bases, with 12 bases lying between them. Germline CDR1 and CDR2: KGHSH and LQKENI. CDR3 nucleotide sequence: TGTGCCAGCTCACCTACCGAGGGGGTCACCGGGGAGCTGTTTTTT. Residues: CASSPTEGVTGELFF.

V and J are TRBV5-1 and TRBJ2-6, with 7 bases fitting TRBD1. The CDR3 is 18 amino acids. V lost 5 bases, J lost 0 bases, and 11 bases stayed unmatched. Germline CDR1 reads SGHRS; CDR2 reads YFSETQ. Here the CDR3 reads CASRVPQGVGSGANVLTF. The CDR3 region has the DNA TGCGCCAGCAGGGTACCGCAGGGGGTGGGCTCTGGGGCCAACGTCCTGACTTTC.

The rearrangement uses TRBV6-5 and TRBJ1-4, with D tentatively TRBD1 (5 bases). The CDR3 has 14 residues. In germline, CDR1 is MNHEY, CDR2 SVGAGI. Deletions cut 11 bases from V and 0 bases from J, with 13 bases between. CDR3 coding DNA: TGTGCCGCTGCGGAGGGACCAACTAATGAAAAACTGTTTTTT. It encodes CAAAEGPTNEKLFF.

This CDR3 is CSVERRWLPYEQYF. CDR3 nucleotides: TGCAGCGTTGAAAGGAGGTGGCTCCCCTACGAGCAGTACTTC. This chain connects TRBV29-1 to TRBJ2-7; weak D call: TRBD2 (5 bases). With 2 bases removed from V and 2 bases from J, the gap between germline ends came to 13 bases. The CDR3 length is 14 residues. The germline gives CDR1 SQVTM, CDR2 ANQGSEA.

The V and J genes are TRBV18 and TRBJ2-3; 8 nucleotides match TRBD1. In germline, CDR1 is KGHSH, CDR2 LQKENI. After removal of 5 bases from V and 2 bases from J, the junction contained 6 bases not matched to a gene. This CDR3 region has 15 residues. The CDR3 bases are TGTGCCAGCTCAAGGGGGCAGGGGGCCACAGATACGCAGTATTTT. Encoded protein: CASSRGQGATDTQYF.

The V and J genes are TRBV19 and TRBJ1-2; TRBD1 is a possible D gene (5 bases). The germline gives CDR1 LNHDA, CDR2 SQIVND (reference sequence). The CDR3 extends over 15 amino acids. Trimming removed 4 bases at V and 0 bases at J, with 12 bases between. CDR3 in DNA: TGTGCCAGTAGTACACTCGGACAACCTAACTATGGCTACACCTTC. This translates into CASSTLGQPNYGYTF.

The gene calls are TRBV19 and TRBJ1-6; maybe TRBD1 (5 bases). This CDR3 is 14 amino acids long. In germline, CDR1 is LNHDA, CDR2 SQIVND (reference sequence). V was clipped by 6 bases and J by 7 bases, with 13 bases between them. The CDR3 nucleotides read TGTGCCAGTAGAGGGGATCCCGGGAATTCACCCCTCCACTTT. As protein: CASRGDPGNSPLHF.

The rearrangement uses TRBV6-1 and TRBJ2-2; TRBD1 matches 10 bases. V trimming: 4 bases; J trimming: 4 bases; junction bases outside the gene matches: 6. This CDR3 contains 16 residues. CDR1 is MNHNS, CDR2 SASEGT, per germline. CDR3 DNA sequence: TGTGCCAGCAGTGGGAGACAGGGGGCGGGCACCGGGGAGCTGTTTTTT. Translating gives CASSGRQGAGTGELFF.

The sample holds one count of this clone. The CDR3 spells CASRAEASNQPQHF. As DNA, the CDR3 is TGTGCCAGCAGGGCCGAGGCGAGCAATCAGCCCCAGCATTTT. The chain links TRBV27 to TRBJ1-5; the D is unclear. Germline V gives CDR1 MNHEY, CDR2 SMNVEV (reference sequence). Deletions cut 6 bases from V and 1 base from J, with 10 bases between. This CDR3 comprises 14 residues.

The gene calls are TRBV18 and TRBJ1-1; TRBD1 is a possible D gene (5 bases). CDR1 KGHSH and CDR2 LQKENI come from the germline V gene. This CDR3 region has 16 residues. V was clipped by 0 bases and J by 2 bases, with 13 bases between them. For the CDR3, the DNA is TGTGCCAGCTCACCACCGATAGGGGTGCGCAACACTGAAGCTTTCTTT. This sequence encodes CASSPPIGVRNTEAFF.

This clone was counted between two and nine times. The V and J genes are TRBV7-2 and TRBJ1-1, with 8 nucleotides matching TRBD1. The germline V gene encodes CDR1 SGHTA and CDR2 FQGNSA. The CDR3 spans 12 residues. J lost 8 bases, V lost 1 base, and 0 bases had no gene match. The CDR3 is CASSLGTGEAFF. The DNA of the CDR3 is TGTGCCAGCAGCTTAGGGACAGGGGAAGCTTTCTTT.

This chain uses TRBV4-1 with TRBJ1-2, with 9 positions matching TRBD1. The CDR3 is 14 amino acids. V trimming: 1 base; J trimming: 7 bases; junction bases outside the gene matches: 4. Germline lookup yields CDR1 MGHRA and CDR2 YSYEKL. The CDR3 region has the DNA TGCGCCAGCAGCCAAGGGACAGGGGTCGTTGGCTACACCTTC. Residues: CASSQGTGVVGYTF.

The chain recombines TRBV5-4 with TRBJ2-7, with D perhaps TRBD2 (5 bases). V lost 2 bases and J lost 7, with 10 bases in between. Germline lookup yields CDR1 SGHNT and CDR2 YYREEE (reference sequence). The CDR3 sequence is 12 residues long. The CDR3 DNA reads TGTGCCAGCAGCTTCGGGTCGGGGGAGCAGTACTTC. It encodes CASSFGSGEQYF.

The chain links TRBV27 to TRBJ2-3; 8 bases line up with TRBD1. V gave up 5 bases and J gave up 2 bases; unmatched junction bases: 6. CDR3 length equals 15 residues. Germline V gives CDR1 MNHEY, CDR2 SMNVEV (reference sequence). CDR3 sequence (DNA): TGTGCCAGCAGTCGACGGACAGGGATCACAGATACGCAGTATTTT. This encodes CASSRRTGITDTQYF.

The chain combines TRBV4-3 with TRBJ1-1, with 8 nucleotides matching TRBD1. V lost 1 base and J lost 4; bases outside the gene matches: 8. Per the germline V gene, CDR1 is LGHNA and CDR2 is YSLEER. This CDR3 has 16 residues. DNA of the CDR3: TGCGCCAGCAGCCAAGGACCGGGACAGGCATCCACTGAAGCTTTCTTT. It is translated as CASSQGPGQASTEAFF.

The chain carries TRBV7-8 and TRBJ1-1; TRBD1 aligns across 9 bases. The CDR3 covers 13 residues. Trimming at V came to 6 bases and at J to 6 bases, leaving 5 bases not matched to a gene. Germline V gene data show CDR1 as SGHVS and CDR2 as FQNEAQ. CDR3 residues: CASSGQGRSEAFF. In DNA, the CDR3 is TGTGCCAGCAGTGGACAGGGGAGATCTGAAGCTTTCTTT.

The chain joins TRBV27 to TRBJ1-1; weak D call: TRBD1 (5 bases). CDR3 size: 12 residues. Germline CDR1 MNHEY, CDR2 SMNVEV (reference sequence). V lost 8 bases, J lost 8 bases, and 15 bases lay in between. The CDR3 coding sequence is TGTGCCAGCCAAGGGGTGGGCCTCGAAGCTTTCTTT. Translated: CASQGVGLEAFF.

The chain recombines TRBV28 with TRBJ1-2, with D perhaps TRBD1 (6 bases). Deletions cut 11 bases from V and 4 bases from J, with 17 bases between. The CDR3 contains 13 residues. Looked up from germline, CDR1 is MDHEN and CDR2 is SYDVKM. The DNA of the CDR3 is TGTGCCTGGGGACGGGGGGCGGGCTATGGCTACACCTTC. This encodes CAWGRGAGYGYTF.